The following is a T cell receptor beta chain sequence with its context. The data were obtained in a study of cytomegalovirus exposure and HLA in healthy donors. The CDR3 runs 19 residues. V shed 5 bases and J 0 bases; nucleotides not matched to a gene: 13. From germline, CDR1 is MGHRA and CDR2 YSYEKL. TCRdb's copy holds only in-frame clones and misses some; the assay was immunoSEQ multiplex PCR. The profile shows tens of thousands of clones, about 96% of them singletons. The chain has TRBV4-1 and TRBJ2-6; TRBD1 agrees at 7 bases. The specimen sequenced was PBMCs. The TCR sequence derives from a man younger than 35 in good health and CMV-seropositive. CDR3 DNA: TGCGCCAGCAGCAGAATGGACAGGCCTTTGATCTCTGGGGCCAACGTCCTGACTTTC. This sequence encodes CASSRMDRPLISGANVLTF.